This T cell receptor beta chain was recovered during a study of control samples from healthy donors and cancer patients. CDR1 MNHEY and CDR2 SVGAGI come from the germline V gene. Deletions cut 7 bases from V and 6 bases from J, with 13 bases between. There are 14 residues in the CDR3. Measured with immunoSEQ multiplex PCR; TCRdb has only the in-frame clones, and not every one. This table has some 150,000 clones, 96% appearing once. The clonotype comes from a woman under 40 in good health. The sample taken for sequencing was blood. This chain links TRBV6-5 with TRBJ1-6; D not resolved. Written as DNA, the CDR3 is TGTGCCAGCACCCCGGGGTACCCTAATTCACCCCTCCACTTT. It translates to CASTPGYPNSPLHF.